This entry concerns a single T cell receptor (beta chain). The data were obtained in a study of shared clonotypes between healthy human individuals. Study-level background: The composition of the donors was two women and a few men aged 18 to 49.

Per the original methods: Filtering differed since immunoSEQ provided only junctions, with no quality scores. Measured with immunoSEQ multiplex PCR; TCRdb has only the in-frame clones, and not every one. The DNA gave D and trimming, while V, J and clone size come from that table. The sample records fewer than 550,000 clones, 60% to 80% being singletons. All donors were healthy HIV-negative adults lacking recent acute infections or vaccinations. In germline, CDR1 is LGHNA, CDR2 YSLEER. Trimming took 0 bases from V and 8 from J, leaving 12 bases between them. The CDR3 runs 14 residues. This clonotype was sampled from a woman aged 40 to 50 in good health. Some clones in this sample may be carry-over from other donors' samples. This chain connects TRBV4-3 to TRBJ2-3; D not certain. Sequences were obtained from PBMCs. The CDR3 reads CASSQDSTWGTQYF. The CDR3 nucleotides are TGCGCCAGCAGCCAAGATTCTACCTGGGGTACGCAGTATTTT.